Below are 11 T cell receptor beta chains sequenced from a single sample in a study of long-term antiretroviral therapy in people with HIV. At survey level, the immunoSEQ assay was run in its v3.0 version. TCRdb's table, derived via immunoSEQ multiplex PCR, lists solely in-frame clones and lacks some. The sample lists 29,000 or so clones; 94% were seen once. Material: unsorted PBMCs, obtained about 7.2 years after starting antiretroviral therapy. All receptors derive from a man aged 50-59 years with HIV.

This chain uses TRBV30 with TRBJ2-3, with 7 nucleotides matching TRBD1. This CDR3 has 14 residues. The germline gives CDR1 GTSNPN, CDR2 SVGIG (reference sequence). Germline trimming cut 3 bases from V and 6 bases from J; bases unmatched to any gene: 9. In DNA form, the CDR3 reads TGTGCCTGGAGCGCTTTAGGGGGCCTGGATACGCAGTATTTT. The encoded protein is CAWSALGGLDTQYF.

The V and J genes are TRBV4-3 and TRBJ2-1; 7 bases align to TRBD1. V shed 1 base and J 1 base; nucleotides not matched to a gene: 7. The germline gives CDR1 LGHNA, CDR2 YSLEER. The length of the CDR3 is 17 residues. The chain's CDR3 is CASSQALRTGSYNEQFF. Here the CDR3 DNA reads TGCGCCAGCAGCCAAGCTCTGAGGACAGGTTCCTACAATGAGCAGTTCTTC.

V and J are TRBV5-1 and TRBJ2-7; D uncertain. Trimming shortened V by 3 bases and J by 4 bases, and 11 bases separated the two germline ends. This CDR3 region has 13 residues. From germline, CDR1 is SGHRS and CDR2 YFSETQ. The CDR3 nucleotides are TGCGCCAGCAGCTGGAGCCGAGGTTACGAGCAGTACTTC. Its protein is CASSWSRGYEQYF.

The chain combines TRBV28 with TRBJ2-7, with 10 nucleotides matching TRBD2. Germline values: CDR1 MDHEN, CDR2 SYDVKM. Trimming cost V 3 bases and J 4 bases; bases outside gene matches: 6. This CDR3 region has 15 residues. The CDR3 nucleotides are TGTGCCAGCAGTTTCCCAGCGGGGGGGCCATACGAGCAGTACTTC. This encodes CASSFPAGGPYEQYF.

The V and J genes are TRBV7-8 and TRBJ1-6; D unclear. The CDR3 has 17 amino acids. Trimming removed 1 base from V and 0 bases from J, with 10 bases in between. CDR1 and CDR2 from the germline V gene are SGHVS and FQNEAQ. CDR3 coding DNA: TGTGCCAGCAGCTTAGATTTATCGAGCTCCTATAATTCACCCCTCCACTTT. Protein sequence: CASSLDLSSSYNSPLHF.

This chain connects TRBV27 to TRBJ2-3; TRBD2 might be the D (5 bases). Germline V gene sequence: CDR1 MNHEY, CDR2 SMNVEV (reference sequence). Trimming took 6 bases from V and 3 from J, leaving 13 bases between them. The CDR3 loop spans 14 amino acids. CDR3 DNA: TGTGCCAGCAGCCGAGGGCTAGCAACAGATACGCAGTATTTT. It translates to CASSRGLATDTQYF.

The gene calls are TRBV7-7 and TRBJ2-7; D is ambiguous. The CDR3 is 13 amino acids. Germline V gene data show CDR1 as SSHAT and CDR2 as FNYEAQ (reference sequence). Trimming pared 5 bases from V and 6 bases from J, leaving 14 bases between. The CDR3 region has the DNA TGTGCCAGCAGCCTAGACTTCACGGGCGAGCAGTACTTC. Protein product: CASSLDFTGEQYF.

This clone came up once. This chain connects TRBV18 to TRBJ1-5, with unresolved D. V lost 5 bases to trimming and J lost 5 bases, with 10 bases between them. CDR3 size: 13 residues. Per germline, CDR1 KGHSH and CDR2 LQKENI. CDR3 sequence (DNA): TGTGCCAGCTCAAGGGAGGGATATCAGCCCCAGCATTTT. Translation: CASSREGYQPQHF.

The CDR3, as DNA: TGTGCCAGCAGCTTGAACTCTGGAAACACCATATATTTT. This encodes CASSLNSGNTIYF. The J gene is TRBJ1-3, the V gene TRBV9; D not certain. Germline V CDR1 and CDR2: SGDLS, YYNGEE. The CDR3 contains 13 residues. Trimming removed 4 bases at V and 0 bases at J, with 5 bases between.

J is TRBJ2-7 and V is TRBV7-8; 8 bases agree with TRBD1. Germline V CDR1 and CDR2: SGHVS, FQNEAQ. The J segment lost 6 bases and the V segment lost 4 bases, leaving 2 bases of the junction unmatched. This CDR3 contains 12 residues. CDR3: CASSWTGPEQYF. Written as DNA, the CDR3 is TGTGCCAGCAGCTGGACAGGGCCCGAGCAGTACTTC.

The CDR3 region is CASSTDRGYTDTQYF. The CDR3 region has the DNA TGTGCCAGTAGTACCGACAGGGGCTACACAGATACGCAGTATTTT. This sequence joins TRBV19 and TRBJ2-3, with 8 bases that match TRBD1. V shed 4 bases and J 2 bases; nucleotides not matched to a gene: 5. Germline V CDR1 and CDR2: LNHDA, SQIVND (reference sequence). The CDR3 has 15 residues.